This T cell receptor beta chain came from a study of blood T cells in healthy people across ages. It was with a sample-barcoded 5' primer and a J-beta primer mix that a second PCR of about 6 to 11 cycles was run. A 12-random-nucleotide template-switch adaptor tagged each cDNA molecule. TCRdb itself ran the 5' RACE reads through MiXCR, one entry per CDR3 protein. Counted here are around 1,500,000 distinct CDR3 sequences, 28% occurring once; the ten biggest clones make up 7.7%. Donors ranged from 6 to 90 years old and were healthy Caucasians in Russia. The authors drew roughly 9.8 milliliters of peripheral blood from each donor. This clonotype has a count of ten or more. Its antigen remains unidentified. The study's findings and limits: Estimated diversity across one million T cells was deemed an underestimate.

This CDR3 region has 18 residues. CDR1 is SGHVS, CDR2 FNYEAQ, per germline. V shed 3 bases and J 6 bases; nucleotides not matched to a gene: 15. The receptor's source is a woman in her 30s in good health. The chain links TRBV7-6 to TRBJ2-1, with 9 bases identical to TRBD2. What was sequenced was blood. The CDR3 spells CASSFIPPREGLRNEQFF. As DNA, the CDR3 is TGTGCCAGCAGCTTTATACCTCCGCGGGAGGGCCTGCGCAATGAGCAGTTCTTC.